This TCR beta chain was captured by sequencing in a study of cytomegalovirus exposure and HLA in healthy donors. Notes on the study in general: By a later analysis, the bulk of CMV-associated TCR beta chains appeared HLA-restricted. Sequencing had likely introduced a cluster of highly shared sequence variants as an artifact. In a later analysis, a missense DCLRE1C variant was linked to TCR beta V- and J-gene trimming.

A multiplex PCR was run with 60 Vbeta primers and 13 Jbeta primers. Clones were read by immunoSEQ multiplex PCR, and TCRdb kept only the in-frame ones, dropping some. The data contain approximately 130,000 clones, less than 90% of them seen just once; the ten biggest clones take up roughly 1.4%. CDR3 size: 19 residues. A remark on this clone: Its antigen is still unknown.

The chain uses TRBV21-1 and TRBJ2-3; the table names TRBD2, a call not compared with the DNA. TRBV21-1 is shown as a pseudogene. This TCR derives from a man aged 35 to 55 in good health and CMV-seronegative. Sequences were obtained from PBMCs. In DNA, the CDR3 is TGTGCCAGCAGCAAAGGACCACTAGCGGGAGAATTGGGCACAGATACGCAGTATTTT. This gives the protein CASSKGPLAGELGTDTQYF.